The 6 T cell receptor beta chains below come from one sample, sequenced in a study of T cell responses to AZD1222 COVID-19 vaccine. The protocol was immunoSEQ multiplex PCR, while the TCRdb copy is restricted to in-frame clones and leaves out a portion. Of 140,000 to 150,000 clones in the sample, approximately 89% were seen once. Source: peripheral blood, taken 28 days after the second AZD1222 dose. Receptor source: an adult who received the AZD1222 COVID-19 vaccine.

The J gene is TRBJ2-7, the V gene TRBV11-2; 8 bases align to TRBD1. Germline V gives CDR1 SGHAT, CDR2 FQNNGV. The CDR3 spans 13 residues. J lost 5 bases, V lost 4 bases, and 4 bases had no gene match. The CDR3, as DNA: TGTGCCAGCAGCTGGGGACAGGAGGACGAGCAGTACTTC. Its protein product is CASSWGQEDEQYF.

The chain uses TRBV28 and TRBJ1-1, with a weak D call TRBD1 (6 bases). V lost 1 base and J lost 10, with 10 bases in between. The length of the CDR3 is 12 residues. Per the germline V gene, CDR1 is MDHEN and CDR2 is SYDVKM. The chain's CDR3 is CASSLSGRGAFF. For the CDR3, the DNA is TGTGCCAGCAGTTTATCTGGCAGGGGAGCTTTCTTT.

The chain employs TRBV27 and TRBJ2-2, with 8 bases fitting TRBD2. The germline V gene encodes CDR1 MNHEY and CDR2 SMNVEV (reference sequence). V gave up 3 bases and J gave up 2 bases; unmatched junction bases: 17. The CDR3 has 20 residues. The CDR3 coding sequence is TGTGCCAGCAGTTTGCAACCCCCCCCTTTAGCGGGACCCAACACCGGGGAGCTGTTTTTT. Translating it yields CASSLQPPPLAGPNTGELFF.

The rearrangement uses TRBV7-2 and TRBJ1-5; the D is unclear. CDR3 length: 19 residues. Germline V lookup: CDR1 SGHTA, CDR2 FQGNSA. V was shortened by 5 bases and J by 0 bases, with 23 bases between the two germline ends. Here the CDR3 DNA reads TGTGCCAGCAGCCCCCGCCTTTGGTGGCAGCCTTATAGCAATCAGCCCCAGCATTTT. As protein: CASSPRLWWQPYSNQPQHF.

The chain is built from TRBV10-3 and TRBJ2-1; 8 nucleotides align to TRBD2. The junction had 9 bases not matched to a gene; V was cut back by 10 bases and J by 4 bases. In germline, CDR1 is ENHRY, CDR2 SYGVKD. The CDR3 runs 14 residues. CDR3 in DNA: TGTGCCACCCGGTTGCCTAGCGGGTACAATGAGCAGTTCTTC. Protein product: CATRLPSGYNEQFF.

Concerning this clone: Germline is not matched at one junction end, which may reflect a read error. V gene TRBV2 combines with J gene TRBJ1-6; no clear D gene. The CDR3 has 12 amino acids. The germline gives CDR1 SNHLY, CDR2 FYNNEI. CDR3 nucleotides: TGTGCCAGCAGTCCAAATAACTCACCCCTCCACTTT. Protein sequence: CASSPNNSPLHF.